Included here is one T cell receptor beta chain sequence, with context. Its target is unknown. The CDR3 sequence is 16 residues long. Germline lookup yields CDR1 MDHEN and CDR2 SYDVKM. The V gene lost 2 bases and the J gene lost 2 bases, with 14 bases spanning the gap. The sample belongs to a study of T-cell memory formation after mild COVID-19. Study-wide points: Mainly CM and EM harbored the contracting CD4+ clones; mainly EMRA harbored the CD8+ ones. Certain responding clones were present in pre-infection memory, suggesting participation of cross-reactive memory.

TCRdb re-analysed the 5' RACE reads in MiXCR, keeping a single row per CDR3 protein. Of about 500,000 distinct CDR3 sequences listed, about a fifth are singletons. This chain links TRBV28 with TRBJ2-3; the D gene is possibly TRBD2 (6 bases). This sequence was found in an adult woman who had mild COVID-19 (a few samples of this study predate the infection). Cell type and time point are not known. The source material was PBMCs or a T cell subset sorted from them (not recorded which). CDR3 residues: CASSLGIAELTDTQYF. DNA for the CDR3: TGTGCCAGCAGTTTAGGAATAGCGGAACTCACAGATACGCAGTATTTT.